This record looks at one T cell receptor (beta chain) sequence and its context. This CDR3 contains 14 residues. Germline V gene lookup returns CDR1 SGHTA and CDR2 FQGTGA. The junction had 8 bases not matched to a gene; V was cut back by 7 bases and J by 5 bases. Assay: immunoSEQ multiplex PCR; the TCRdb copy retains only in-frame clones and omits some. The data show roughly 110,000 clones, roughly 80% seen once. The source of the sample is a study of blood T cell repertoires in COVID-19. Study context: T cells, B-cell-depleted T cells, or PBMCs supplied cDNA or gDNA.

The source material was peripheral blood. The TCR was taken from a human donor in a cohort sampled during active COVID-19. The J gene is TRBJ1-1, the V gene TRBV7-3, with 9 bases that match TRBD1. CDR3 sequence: CASTPGTGSTEAFF. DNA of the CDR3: TGTGCCAGCACTCCCGGGACAGGGTCAACTGAAGCTTTCTTT.